The 23 T cell receptor beta chains given below trace back to one sample, sequenced in a study of blood T cell repertoires in COVID-19 (dated by TCRdb to about 2020). Libraries were prepared through the immunoSEQ multiplex PCR assay. As stored in TCRdb, this immuneACCESS dataset retains in-frame rearrangements with V and J assigned. A fraction of the clones does not appear; measured against another copy, unresolved V genes explain less than half of the discrepancy, and the remainder lacks a known reason. This sample is represented by about 87,000 clones; around 87% of them were singletons. The ten largest clones capture approximately 4.4% of the sample. The specimen was peripheral blood. The receptors shown here come from a woman older than 75 with acute or convalescent COVID-19.

The rearrangement joins TRBV6-1 to TRBJ2-1; 9 positions agree with TRBD2. V gave up 3 bases and J gave up 4 bases; unmatched junction bases: 7. Looked up from germline, CDR1 is MNHNS and CDR2 is SASEGT. The length of the CDR3 is 16 residues. CDR3 sequence: CASSDFLAGIYNEQFF. CDR3 in DNA: TGTGCCAGCAGTGATTTCCTAGCGGGGATATACAATGAGCAGTTCTTC.

The chain joins TRBV7-3 to TRBJ2-2; TRBD1 matches 8 bases. Losses at the gene ends were 5 bases for V and 6 bases for J; bases not matched to a gene: 5. The CDR3 covers 14 residues. The germline V gene encodes CDR1 SGHTA and CDR2 FQGTGA. Written as DNA, the CDR3 is TGTGCCAGCAGCCGCGGACAGGGTTCCGGGGAGCTGTTTTTT. Translation gives CASSRGQGSGELFF.

This clone was counted once. The chain is built from TRBV19 and TRBJ1-4, with TRBD1 matching 8 bases. The germline V gene encodes CDR1 LNHDA and CDR2 SQIVND (reference sequence). V lost 6 bases to trimming and J lost 2 bases; unmatched junction nucleotides: 5. CDR3 size: 15 residues. In nucleotides, the CDR3 is TGTGCCAGTAGAACGGACAGGGATACTAATGAAAAACTGTTTTTT. Protein product: CASRTDRDTNEKLFF.

This chain links TRBV5-1 with TRBJ2-1, with D possibly matching TRBD1 (6 bases). The ends were cut back, 3 bases at V and 0 bases at J, with 13 bases in the middle. This CDR3 has 16 residues. Germline-derived CDR1 and CDR2 are SGHRS and YFSETQ. CDR3 nucleotide sequence: TGCGCCAGCAGCTCAGGGGCTTCCAACTCCTACAATGAGCAGTTCTTC. This sequence encodes CASSSGASNSYNEQFF.

The chain employs TRBV6-5 and TRBJ1-1, with TRBD1 matching over 7 bases. CDR1 and CDR2 (germline): MNHEY, SVGAGI. The trim removed 4 bases at V and 3 bases at J, leaving 5 bases unmatched. This CDR3 comprises 14 residues. CDR3 DNA sequence: TGTGCCAGCAGTTTGAACAGGGGCGACACTGAAGCTTTCTTT. Residues: CASSLNRGDTEAFF.

CDR3: CASSLRQGQAGELFF. The CDR3 DNA reads TGTGCCAGCAGCCTTCGACAGGGGCAAGCCGGGGAGCTGTTTTTT. The rearrangement joins TRBV5-4 to TRBJ2-2; TRBD1 matches at 8 bases. This CDR3 has 15 residues. Germline V lookup: CDR1 SGHNT, CDR2 YYREEE (reference sequence). J gave up 6 bases and V 4 bases, and 8 bases lay outside the gene matches.

CDR3 loop: CASSFGTDQEQYF. As DNA, the CDR3 is TGTGCCAGTAGTTTCGGGACAGACCAGGAGCAGTACTTC. The chain couples TRBV19 to TRBJ2-7; 7 positions match TRBD1. Trimming cost V 5 bases and J 7 bases; bases outside gene matches: 8. This CDR3 region has 13 residues. Germline loops: CDR1 LNHDA, CDR2 SQIVND (reference sequence).

The J gene is TRBJ1-2, the V gene TRBV18; perhaps TRBD1 as D (6 bases). Germline V gene lookup returns CDR1 KGHSH and CDR2 LQKENI. V lost 4 bases and J 3 bases, leaving 15 bases between the germline ends. The CDR3 contains 15 residues. This chain's CDR3 is CASSLQGKGDYGYTF. The CDR3 nucleotides read TGTGCCAGCTCACTGCAGGGAAAGGGGGACTATGGCTACACCTTC.

The chain recombines TRBV6-5 with TRBJ1-2; TRBD1 aligns across 7 bases. Trimming cost V 6 bases and J 7 bases; bases outside gene matches: 8. CDR3 length equals 13 residues. In germline, CDR1 is MNHEY, CDR2 SVGAGI. In nucleotides, the CDR3 is TGTGCCAGCAGCTCGGGACAGTTCAGTGGCTACACCTTC. It is translated as CASSSGQFSGYTF.

This chain connects TRBV9 to TRBJ2-7; the match to TRBD1 covers 8 bases. Germline V gene lookup returns CDR1 SGDLS and CDR2 YYNGEE. Trimming removed 3 bases from V and 8 bases from J; junction bases left unmatched: 7. The CDR3 sequence is 13 residues long. Here the CDR3 reads CASSERGQDKQYF. The CDR3 DNA reads TGTGCCAGCAGCGAGAGGGGACAGGACAAGCAGTACTTC.

The rearrangement uses TRBV18 and TRBJ1-1; TRBD1 matches 7 bases. In germline, CDR1 is KGHSH, CDR2 LQKENI. CDR3 length equals 15 residues. Germline trimming cut 3 bases from V and 0 bases from J; bases unmatched to any gene: 4. CDR3: CASSPPGQMNTEAFF. CDR3 DNA: TGTGCCAGCTCACCTCCGGGACAGATGAACACTGAAGCTTTCTTT.

This clone was observed a single time. CDR3 in amino acids: CAAQEGNQPQHF. The CDR3 DNA reads as TGTGCCGCACAGGAGGGGAATCAGCCCCAGCATTTT. The J gene is TRBJ1-5, the V gene TRBV15, with D maybe TRBD1 (5 bases). CDR1 and CDR2 from the germline V gene are LNHNV and YYDKDF (reference sequence). V was clipped by 11 bases and J by 4 bases, with 12 bases between them. The CDR3 contains 12 residues.

This clone was seen a handful of times. V is TRBV19 and J is TRBJ1-2; D perhaps matches TRBD1 (5 bases). Germline CDR1 is LNHDA and CDR2 is SQIVND (reference sequence). Trimming removed 6 bases from V and 3 bases from J, with 8 bases in between. The CDR3 has 12 amino acids. The DNA for the CDR3 is TGTGCCAGTAGCGTAGGGGACTATGGCTACACCTTC. Its translation: CASSVGDYGYTF.

The chain employs TRBV7-3 and TRBJ2-2; TRBD2 matches at 8 bases. Trimming cost V 5 bases and J 5 bases; bases outside gene matches: 10. CDR1 is SGHTA and CDR2 is FQGTGA in the germline V gene. The CDR3 is 16 residues long. The CDR3 here is CASSPRASGLTGELFF. CDR3 bases: TGTGCCAGCAGCCCTCGGGCTAGCGGGCTTACCGGGGAGCTGTTTTTT.

This clone is a singleton in its sample. The chain recombines TRBV5-8 with TRBJ1-4, with 9 bases that match TRBD1. V lost 4 bases, J lost 5 bases, and 9 bases stayed unmatched. This CDR3 comprises 16 residues. Germline V gene data show CDR1 as SGHTS and CDR2 as YDEGEE. DNA for the CDR3: TGTGCCAGCAGCGCCGGACAGGGGCCGCTGAATGAAAAACTGTTTTTT. It is translated as CASSAGQGPLNEKLFF.

The chain joins TRBV6-5 to TRBJ2-7, with TRBD2 as a possible D gene (7 bases). This CDR3 is 13 amino acids long. Trimming removed 6 bases from V and 4 bases from J, with 13 bases in between. The germline gives CDR1 MNHEY, CDR2 SVGAGI. The CDR3 spells CASSARGGYEQYF. CDR3 nucleotide sequence: TGTGCCAGCAGCGCAAGGGGGGGGTACGAGCAGTACTTC.

This sequence joins TRBV3-1 (or the pseudogene TRBV3-2) and TRBJ2-1; D perhaps matches TRBD2 (6 bases). Germline CDR1 and CDR2: LGHDT and YNNKEL (reference sequence). This CDR3 has 17 amino acids. Trimming stripped 5 bases from V and 3 bases from J, with 20 bases between. CDR3 coding DNA: TGTGCCAGCAGCTATCGACTAGTTGGCGGATTCTACAATGAGCAGTTCTTC. Its translation: CASSYRLVGGFYNEQFF.

This chain connects TRBV5-6 to TRBJ2-5; tentatively, D is TRBD1 (6 bases). Between the trimmed V and J ends, which lost 4 bases and 2 bases, there was a span of 15 bases. Looked up from germline, CDR1 is SGHDT and CDR2 is YYEEEE. This CDR3 is 15 amino acids long. The DNA of the CDR3 is TGTGCCAGCAGCCTCAGGGGAATTACACAAGAGACCCAGTACTTC. This encodes CASSLRGITQETQYF.

This rearrangement joins TRBV15 to TRBJ2-1; D possibly corresponds to TRBD2 (6 bases). This CDR3 has 13 amino acids. The V end lost 0 bases, the J end lost 7 bases, and 7 bases lay between the germline ends. Looked up from germline, CDR1 is LNHNV and CDR2 is YYDKDF (reference sequence). DNA of the CDR3: TGTGCCACCAGCAGAGAGGGGACTAATGAGCAGTTCTTC. It encodes CATSREGTNEQFF. The whole variable domain, filled in from reference TRBV15 and TRBJ2-1, reads DAMVIQNPRYQVTQFGKPVTLSCSQTLNHNVMYWYQQKSSQAPKLLFHYYDKDFNNEADTPDNFQSRRPNTSFCFLDIRSPGLGDTAMYLCATSREGTNEQFFGPGTRLTVL.

The gene calls are TRBV27 and TRBJ1-6; D perhaps matches TRBD1 (5 bases). V dropped 6 bases and J dropped 2 bases, with 17 bases sitting between them. This CDR3 has 17 amino acids. Germline V gene data show CDR1 as MNHEY and CDR2 as SMNVEV (reference sequence). The CDR3 sequence: CASSDKIGAAYNSPLHF. In nucleotides, the CDR3 is TGTGCCAGCAGCGACAAGATAGGGGCCGCCTATAATTCACCCCTCCACTTT.

The chain links TRBV6-5 to TRBJ2-3; 7 nucleotides match TRBD2. This CDR3 spans 13 amino acids. Per the germline V gene, CDR1 is MNHEY and CDR2 is SVGAGI. V shed 8 bases and J 2 bases; nucleotides not matched to a gene: 4. Written as DNA, the CDR3 is TGTGCCAGCGGACGGGACTACACAGATACGCAGTATTTT. This gives the protein CASGRDYTDTQYF.

The chain carries TRBV6-2 or TRBV6-3 and TRBJ2-2; tentative D call: TRBD1 (7 bases). The CDR3 consists of 15 residues. Germline-derived CDR1 and CDR2 are MNHEY and SVGEGT. V was trimmed by 3 bases and J by 5 bases, leaving 13 bases between them. The CDR3 spells CASSYKAGGTGELFF. The CDR3 DNA follows: TGTGCCAGCAGTTATAAGGCAGGGGGGACCGGGGAGCTGTTTTTT.

V and J are TRBV6-2 or TRBV6-3 and TRBJ2-1, with TRBD2 matching over 10 bases. This CDR3 has 14 amino acids. The germline V gene has CDR1 MNHEY and CDR2 SVGEGT. V lost 6 bases to trimming and J lost 4 bases; unmatched junction nucleotides: 3. Here the CDR3 reads CASSSGGGYNEQFF. In nucleotides, the CDR3 is TGTGCCAGCAGCAGCGGGGGGGGTTACAATGAGCAGTTCTTC.